This TCR beta chain stems from a study of cytomegalovirus exposure and HLA in healthy donors. V was cut by 0 bases and J by 4 bases, with 31 bases left in between. The V gene's germline CDR1 is SGDLS and CDR2 YYNGEE. The CDR3 is 22 residues long. In the PCR, 60 Vbeta and 13 Jbeta primers were used. Assay: immunoSEQ multiplex PCR; the TCRdb copy retains only in-frame clones and omits some. The sample lists about 85,000 clones; 80% were seen once. This clonotype was sampled from a man between 50 and 59 years old in good health and CMV-seropositive. The sequenced material came from PBMCs. The rearrangement links TRBV9 to TRBJ2-2; weak D call: TRBD1 (9 bases). The CDR3 DNA reads TGTGCCAGCAGCGTAGGATTGCTCGGACAGGGGATAGCGGGAAAGAGCACCGGGGAGCTGTTTTTT. Amino acid sequence: CASSVGLLGQGIAGKSTGELFF.